A selection of T cell receptor beta chains follows, all from one sample in a study of CD8 T cells in ankylosing spondylitis. Each CDR3 protein is one row after TCRdb ran MiXCR on the 5' RACE reads. The top ten clones hold under 4.5% of a sample with about 500,000 distinct CDR3 sequences, approximately 5% of them seen once. Sequences were obtained from blood, either unsorted or a sorted T cell fraction (not recorded which). The source of these receptors is a male donor with ankylosing spondylitis. The CDR3 runs from the conserved cysteine through the conserved F or W. Each record gives: V gene, D gene, CDR3 protein. D genes are given only for firm matches.

TRBV4-3	NA	CASSPDLRPGETQYF
TRBV7-2	NA	CASSPPSSYNEQFF
TRBV7-3	NA	CASSPDRHSYNEQFF
TRBV4-1	NA	CASSQVIEKLFF
TRBV27	NA	CASGYSLPYNEQFF
TRBV7-3	NA	CASSLTRDSGELFF
TRBV18	TRBD1	CASSQRTGGLYEQYF
TRBV25-1	NA	CASSEPEGARGGPEAFF
TRBV24-1	NA	CATSDFKFGNEQFF
TRBV3-1	NA	CASSQDLGRGSYEQYF
TRBV11-1	NA	CASSNSYYNEQFF
TRBV7-9	NA	CASGGGNSPLHF
TRBV6-1	TRBD2	CASNRGRADHNEQFF
TRBV20-1	NA	CSARERQAGYTF
TRBV3-1	NA	CASSPARGRSSYEQYF
TRBV18	NA	CASSPETSGGYTF
TRBV29-1	NA	CSVDPGASGNTIYF